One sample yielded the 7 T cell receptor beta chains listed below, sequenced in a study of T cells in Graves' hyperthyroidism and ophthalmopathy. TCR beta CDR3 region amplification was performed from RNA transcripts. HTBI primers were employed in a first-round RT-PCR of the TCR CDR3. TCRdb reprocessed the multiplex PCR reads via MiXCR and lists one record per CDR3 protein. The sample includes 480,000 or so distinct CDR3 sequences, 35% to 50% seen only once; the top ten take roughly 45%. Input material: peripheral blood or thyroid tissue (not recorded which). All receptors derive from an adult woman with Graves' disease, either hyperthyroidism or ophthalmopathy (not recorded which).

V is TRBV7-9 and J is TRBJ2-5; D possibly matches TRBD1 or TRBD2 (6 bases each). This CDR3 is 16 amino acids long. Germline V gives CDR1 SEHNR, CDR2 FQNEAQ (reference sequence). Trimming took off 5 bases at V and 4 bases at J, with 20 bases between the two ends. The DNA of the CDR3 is TGTGCCAGCAGCCGACAGGAGGGCATCTGGCGAGAGACCCAGTACTTC. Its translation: CASSRQEGIWRETQYF.

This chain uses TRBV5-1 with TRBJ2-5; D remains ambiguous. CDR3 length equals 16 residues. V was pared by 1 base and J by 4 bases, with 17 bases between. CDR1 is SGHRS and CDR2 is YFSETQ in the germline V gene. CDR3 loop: CASSLNPISLGETQYF. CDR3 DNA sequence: TGCGCCAGCAGCTTGAATCCGATATCATTGGGAGAGACCCAGTACTTC.

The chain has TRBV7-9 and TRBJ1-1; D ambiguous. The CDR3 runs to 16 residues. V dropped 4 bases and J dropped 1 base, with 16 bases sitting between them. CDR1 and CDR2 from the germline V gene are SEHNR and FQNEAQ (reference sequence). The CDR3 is CASSSSIRGSNTEAFF. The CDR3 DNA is TGTGCCAGCAGCTCGTCTATCAGAGGCTCGAACACTGAAGCTTTCTTT.

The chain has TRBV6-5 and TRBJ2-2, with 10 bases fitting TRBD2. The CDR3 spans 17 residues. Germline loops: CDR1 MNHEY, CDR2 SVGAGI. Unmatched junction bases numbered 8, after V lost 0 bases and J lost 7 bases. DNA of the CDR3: TGTGCCAGCAGTTACTCAGGGCTAGCGGGAGCCAACGGGGAGCTGTTTTTT. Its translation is CASSYSGLAGANGELFF.

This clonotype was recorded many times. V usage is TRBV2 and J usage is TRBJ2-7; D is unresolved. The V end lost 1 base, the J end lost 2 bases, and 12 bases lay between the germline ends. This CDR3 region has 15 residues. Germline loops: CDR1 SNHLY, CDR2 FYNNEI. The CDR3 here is CASSEGQEYPYEQYF. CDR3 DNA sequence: TGTGCCAGCAGTGAAGGGCAGGAATACCCCTACGAGCAGTACTTC.

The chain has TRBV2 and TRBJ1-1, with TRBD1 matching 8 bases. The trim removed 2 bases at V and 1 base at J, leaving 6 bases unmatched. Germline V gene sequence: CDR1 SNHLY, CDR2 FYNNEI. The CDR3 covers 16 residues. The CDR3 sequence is CASSETAQGGNTEAFF. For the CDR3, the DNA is TGTGCCAGCAGTGAAACAGCACAGGGGGGGAACACTGAAGCTTTCTTT.

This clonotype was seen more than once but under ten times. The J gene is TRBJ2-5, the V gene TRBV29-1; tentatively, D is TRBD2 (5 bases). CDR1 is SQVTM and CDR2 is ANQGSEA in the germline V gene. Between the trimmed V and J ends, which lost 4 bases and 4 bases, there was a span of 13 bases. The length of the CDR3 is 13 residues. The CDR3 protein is CSVGSGVGETQYF. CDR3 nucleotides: TGCAGCGTTGGTTCCGGGGTTGGAGAGACCCAGTACTTC.